This T cell receptor (beta chain) is drawn from a study of T cells in Graves' hyperthyroidism and ophthalmopathy. Study observations and caveats: In the blood, most expanded thyroid clonotypes above 0.001 appeared as well.

Trimming at V came to 1 base and at J to 0 bases, leaving 6 bases not matched to a gene. This CDR3 is 18 amino acids long. CDR1 and CDR2 (germline): LNHDA, SQIVND (reference sequence). Ophthalmopathy patients showed a Clinical Activity Score of at least 3, NOSPECS grade of at least 4 and duration under 3 months. Diagnosing involved the use of clinical symptoms, serum thyroxine and TRAb, thyroid ultrasound and orbital computed tomography. The source of the PBMCs was over 8.5 ml of fresh peripheral blood. RNA transcripts served as the template for amplifying TCR beta CDR3 regions. The primer set for the first-round RT-PCR of the TCR CDR3 was HTBI. TCRdb itself ran the multiplex PCR reads through MiXCR, one entry per CDR3 protein. The table includes about 600,000 distinct CDR3 sequences, 15% to 20% detected once. This clonotype was observed a handful of times. The antigen is unknown.

This rearrangement joins TRBV19 to TRBJ2-1; 10 bases line up with TRBD2. The sequenced material came from blood. The sequence derives from a woman in her forties with Graves' ophthalmopathy. CDR3 sequence reads: CASSIGPAGGLSYNEQFF. The CDR3 nucleotides read TGTGCCAGTAGTATAGGTCCAGCGGGGGGGCTCTCCTACAATGAGCAGTTCTTC.